This T cell receptor (beta chain) originates from a study of T cells in Graves' hyperthyroidism and ophthalmopathy. Active moderate-to-severe ophthalmopathy, Clinical Activity Score at least 3, NOSPECS at least 4, under 3 months' duration. Uncontrolled infection, other autoimmune disease, pregnancy or lactation excluded patients. Diagnoses were made from clinical symptoms, serum measures (thyroxine and TRAb), thyroid ultrasound and orbital computed tomography. Germline CDR1 reads SNHLY; CDR2 reads FYNNEI. The CDR3 runs to 14 residues. J was trimmed by 3 bases and V by 3 bases; bases with no gene match: 0. Researchers amplified the TCR beta CDR3 regions from RNA transcripts. The HTBI primer set served for first-round RT-PCR of the TCR CDR3. One entry per CDR3 protein results from TCRdb running MiXCR on the multiplex PCR reads. The sample shows about 640,000 distinct CDR3 sequences, 20% of them seen only once.

The chain combines TRBV2 with TRBJ1-3, with 9 bases aligning to TRBD1. Material: blood. This TCR came from a man aged 25 to 45 with Graves' ophthalmopathy. For the CDR3, the DNA is TGTGCCAGCAGTGAGGGACAGGGTGGAAACACCATATATTTT. It yields the protein CASSEGQGGNTIYF.